Listed below are T cell receptor beta chains from one sample, sequenced in a study of tumor-infiltrating lymphocytes in primary liver carcinoma. TCRdb passed the multiplex PCR reads through MiXCR, listing each CDR3 protein once. The profile shows 95,000 to 100,000 distinct CDR3 sequences, around two thirds of them singletons. Sequencing was done on a sample of liver tumor tissue from sampling region 2. These receptors were taken from a woman aged 55 to 70 with primary liver carcinoma and hepatitis B virus infection. The CDR3 runs from the conserved cysteine through the conserved F or W. The D gene is left open where the match is weak. Some rows mark clone size as missing; the rest say once, few, many or name a class of expanded clone.

V: TRBV4-1; size: many; D: NA; J: TRBJ2-7; CDR3: CASSQEPPYFHYEQYF; DNA: TGCGCCAGCAGCCAAGAACCCCCATACTTCCACTACGAGCAGTACTTC
V: TRBV29-1; size: many; D: TRBD1; J: TRBJ1-2; CDR3: CSVPPGDRAGGYTF; DNA: TGCAGCGTCCCCCCCGGGGACAGGGCGGGTGGCTACACCTTC
V: TRBV13; size: many; D: TRBD1; J: TRBJ2-2; CDR3: CASSRWTGIDTGELFF; DNA: TGTGCCAGCAGCCGATGGACAGGGATCGACACCGGGGAGCTGTTTTTT
V: TRBV5-4; size: NA; D: TRBD1; J: TRBJ2-2; CDR3: CASNSTGTGDSGGELFF; DNA: TGTGCCAGCAATTCCACCGGGACAGGAGACTCGGGCGGGGAGCTGTTTTTT
V: TRBV7-8; size: NA; D: NA; J: TRBJ2-4; CDR3: CASSAKNIHYF; DNA: TGTGCCAGCAGCGCCAAAAACATTCATTACTTC
V: TRBV6-5; size: NA; D: TRBD1; J: TRBJ1-2; CDR3: CACRPWGQGARGMNYGYTF; DNA: TGCGCCTGCAGACCCTGGGGACAGGGGGCGCGAGGGATGAACTATGGCTACACCTTC
V: TRBV18; size: NA; D: NA; J: TRBJ1-1; CDR3: CVSSPTFFTEAFF; DNA: TGTGTCAGCTCACCTACATTTTTCACTGAAGCTTTCTTT
V: TRBV11-2; size: NA; D: TRBD2; J: TRBJ2-3; CDR3: CASILTRLAGGPTDTQYF; DNA: TGTGCCAGCATCTTAACTCGACTAGCGGGAGGGCCGACAGATACGCAGTATTTT
V: TRBV12-3/TRBV12-4; size: NA; D: TRBD2; J: TRBJ2-5; CDR3: CASSPWKAGGTRVEDQYF; DNA: TGTGCCAGCAGCCCATGGAAGGCGGGAGGGACAAGAGTAGAAGACCAGTACTTC
V: TRBV29-1; size: NA; D: NA; J: TRBJ2-5; CDR3: CSIAESPQETQYF; DNA: TGTAGCATAGCAGAGTCACCCCAAGAGACCCAGTACTTC
V: TRBV4-1; size: many; D: NA; J: TRBJ2-7; CDR3: CASSPMWRAYEQYF; DNA: TGCGCCAGCAGCCCCATGTGGCGGGCCTACGAGCAGTACTTC
V: TRBV29-1; size: medium-sized; D: TRBD1; J: TRBJ1-1; CDR3: CSVKQGDDTEAFF; DNA: TGCAGCGTCAAACAGGGGGACGACACTGAAGCTTTCTTT
V: TRBV5-4; size: few; D: NA; J: TRBJ1-1; CDR3: CASSPPGGQNTGTFF; DNA: TGTGCCAGCAGCCCACCCGGGGGGCAGAACACTGGAACTTTCTTT
V: TRBV19; size: NA; D: NA; J: TRBJ2-7; CDR3: CASSKDREGEQYF; DNA: TGTGCCAGTAGTAAAGACAGGGAGGGCGAGCAGTACTTC
V: TRBV11-3; size: NA; D: NA; J: TRBJ2-1; CDR3: CASSLRLVGIEQFF; DNA: TGTGCCAGCAGTTTGAGACTAGTGGGAATTGAGCAGTTCTTC
V: TRBV5-6; size: many; D: TRBD1; J: TRBJ2-1; CDR3: CASSLEGANSYNEQFF; DNA: TGTGCCAGCAGCTTGGAGGGGGCCAACTCCTACAATGAGCAGTTCTTC
V: TRBV7-9; size: NA; D: NA; J: TRBJ2-1; CDR3: CASRHGSYNEQFF; DNA: TGTGCCAGCCGGCATGGCTCCTACAATGAGCAGTTCTTC
V: TRBV11-3; size: NA; D: TRBD2; J: TRBJ2-1; CDR3: CASSLGQGGRAGYDEHFF; DNA: TGTGCCAGCAGCTTAGGTCAAGGTGGGAGGGCCGGCTACGATGAGCACTTCTTC
V: TRBV28; size: few; D: NA; J: TRBJ1-5; CDR3: CASSFTGGPPQHF; DNA: TGTGCCAGCAGTTTCACCGGCGGACCCCCCCAGCATTTT
V: TRBV6-5; size: many; D: TRBD1; J: TRBJ1-2; CDR3: CASRPGQGYGYTF; DNA: TGTGCCAGCAGACCTGGACAGGGCTATGGCTACACCTTC
V: TRBV11-2; size: NA; D: TRBD2; J: TRBJ2-1; CDR3: CASSRRLAVGPGDEQSF; DNA: TGTGCTAGCAGCAGGAGACTAGCGGTAGGGCCGGGGGATGAGCAGTCCTTC
V: TRBV29-1; size: many; D: TRBD2; J: TRBJ2-1; CDR3: CSVENLAGGPGNEQFF; DNA: TGCAGCGTTGAAAACCTAGCGGGAGGGCCAGGCAATGAGCAGTTCTTC
V: TRBV14; size: many; D: NA; J: TRBJ2-7; CDR3: CASSQVGAGANEQYF; DNA: TGTGCCAGCAGCCAAGTGGGGGCAGGGGCCAACGAGCAGTACTTC
V: TRBV28; size: many; D: NA; J: TRBJ1-1; CDR3: CASSSGSGQGNTEAFF; DNA: TGTGCCAGCAGTTCCGGATCGGGGCAGGGGAACACTGAAGCTTTCTTT
V: TRBV5-1; size: many; D: TRBD2; J: TRBJ2-2; CDR3: CASSLGRLAGSTGELFF; DNA: TGCGCCAGCAGCTTGGGTCGTCTAGCGGGTAGTACCGGGGAGCTGTTTTTT
V: TRBV27; size: few; D: NA; J: TRBJ2-3; CDR3: CASSTLELDTQYF; DNA: TGTGCCAGCAGTACCTTGGAACTGGATACGCAGTATTTT
V: TRBV11-1; size: NA; D: NA; J: TRBJ2-2; CDR3: CGSGPSLDTGELSF; DNA: TGTGGCAGCGGACCGAGCCTCGACACCGGGGAGCTGTCTTTT
V: TRBV6-5; size: NA; D: NA; J: TRBJ2-2; CDR3: CTSSPERITGELFF; DNA: TGTACTAGCAGTCCCGAGCGGATCACCGGGGAGCTGTTTTTT
V: TRBV6-2/TRBV6-3; size: many; D: TRBD2; J: TRBJ2-5; CDR3: CASSYRSGRAGETQYF; DNA: TGTGCCAGCAGTTACAGGAGCGGGAGGGCCGGAGAGACCCAGTACTTC
V: TRBV11-2; size: NA; D: NA; J: TRBJ2-7; CDR3: CASSPIGTSAEKYF; DNA: TGTGCCAGCAGCCCAATCGGGACGAGTGCCGAGAAGTACTTC
V: TRBV29-1; size: NA; D: TRBD2; J: TRBJ2-7; CDR3: CSVTLGTSGYEQYF; DNA: TGCAGCGTTACCCTAGGGACTAGCGGGTACGAGCAGTATTTC
V: TRBV12-3/TRBV12-4; size: many; D: NA; J: TRBJ2-7; CDR3: CASSLGVVDYEQYF; DNA: TGTGCCAGCAGTTTAGGGGTAGTAGACTACGAGCAGTACTTC
V: TRBV12-3/TRBV12-4; size: many; D: NA; J: TRBJ1-3; CDR3: CASRRGDGNTIYF; DNA: TGTGCCAGCCGTCGGGGGGATGGAAACACCATATATTTT
V: TRBV11-2; size: NA; D: NA; J: TRBJ1-1; CDR3: CASSLSVEVYGEAFF; DNA: TGTGCCAGCAGCCTATCGGTCGAGGTTTACGGTGAAGCTTTCTTT
V: TRBV20-1; size: many; D: NA; J: TRBJ1-2; CDR3: CSGSPIMTGQSYGYTF; DNA: TGCAGTGGCAGCCCAATCATGACCGGCCAGTCCTATGGCTACACCTTC
V: TRBV15; size: NA; D: TRBD2; J: TRBJ2-3; CDR3: CATSSPLGGSKTDTQYF; DNA: TGTGCCACCAGCAGTCCCCTCGGCGGGAGTAAAACAGATACGCAGTATTTT
V: TRBV28; size: NA; D: NA; J: TRBJ2-1; CDR3: CACGALATAYNEQFF; DNA: TGTGCCTGCGGGGCCTTAGCGACGGCCTACAATGAGCAGTTCTTC
V: TRBV5-1; size: many; D: NA; J: TRBJ2-1; CDR3: CASSLEGEPYNEQFF; DNA: TGCGCCAGCAGCTTGGAGGGGGAACCTTACAATGAGCAGTTCTTC
V: TRBV29-1; size: NA; D: NA; J: TRBJ2-3; CDR3: CSATFGTDTQYF; DNA: TGCAGCGCTACGTTTGGCACAGATACGCAGTATTTT
V: TRBV6-1; size: many; D: NA; J: TRBJ1-2; CDR3: CASSGPGYYGYTF; DNA: TGTGCCAGCAGCGGGCCAGGGTACTATGGCTACACCTTC
V: TRBV28; size: NA; D: NA; J: TRBJ2-3; CDR3: CASSPPESTDTQYF; DNA: TGTGCCAGCAGCCCCCCCGAGAGCACAGATACGCAGTATTTT
V: TRBV11-2; size: NA; D: TRBD1; J: TRBJ2-7; CDR3: CASSFQPGQGARYDQYF; DNA: TGTGCCAGCAGCTTCCAACCGGGACAGGGGGCGCGTTACGATCAGTACTTC
V: TRBV10-3; size: many; D: NA; J: TRBJ2-3; CDR3: CAISDGGLSTDTQYF; DNA: TGTGCCATCAGTGATGGCGGGCTTAGCACAGATACGCAGTATTTT
V: TRBV5-1; size: NA; D: TRBD2; J: TRBJ2-3; CDR3: CASGSSGGDDTQYF; DNA: TGCGCCAGCGGCTCGAGCGGGGGGGACGATACGCAGTATTTT
V: TRBV4-2; size: NA; D: NA; J: TRBJ2-1; CDR3: CTSSQNGVDPYNEQFF; DNA: TGTACCAGCAGCCAAAATGGAGTGGACCCCTACAATGAGCAGTTCTTC
V: TRBV29-1; size: NA; D: TRBD1; J: TRBJ2-6; CDR3: CSPGTGGVTGTNVLTF; DNA: TGCAGCCCCGGGACAGGGGGTGTTACTGGGACCAACGTCCTGACTTTC
V: TRBV6-2/TRBV6-3; size: many; D: NA; J: TRBJ2-3; CDR3: CASRPSTDTQYF; DNA: TGTGCCAGCAGACCCAGCACAGATACGCAGTATTTT
V: TRBV29-1; size: NA; D: NA; J: TRBJ1-1; CDR3: CGTNQAMNTEAFF; DNA: TGCGGCACGAACCAGGCCATGAACACTGAAGCTTTCTTT
V: TRBV6-1; size: many; D: NA; J: TRBJ1-5; CDR3: CASSEETWKQPQHF; DNA: TGTGCCAGCAGTGAGGAGACTTGGAAACAGCCCCAGCATTTT
V: TRBV14; size: many; D: TRBD1; J: TRBJ2-5; CDR3: CASSQVIKTGGTETQYF; DNA: TGTGCCAGCAGCCAAGTTATCAAAACAGGGGGCACGGAGACCCAGTACTTC
V: TRBV6-6; size: NA; D: NA; J: TRBJ1-2; CDR3: CANIPYEEGYTF; DNA: TGTGCCAACATCCCGTACGAGGAAGGCTACACCTTC